A single T cell receptor beta chain is shown here with its context. Antigen unknown. The data were taken from a study of cytomegalovirus exposure and HLA in healthy donors. About the study: Unique TCRs from HLA-typed donors, 70 million to 100 million of them, were held in an early data release. General study results and limits: Of the V segments, some could not be distinguished, including TRBV6-2 and TRBV6-3, and were excluded.

It was with 60 Vbeta and 13 Jbeta primers that the PCR ran. The protocol was immunoSEQ multiplex PCR, while the TCRdb copy is restricted to in-frame clones and leaves out a portion. This table has tens of thousands of clones, about two thirds appearing once. Trimming shortened V by 0 bases and J by 8 bases, and 14 bases separated the two germline ends. CDR1 and CDR2 (germline): SNHLY, FYNNEI. The CDR3 has 15 residues. The specimen was PBMCs. The rearrangement joins TRBV2 to TRBJ2-4, with D maybe TRBD2 (5 bases). The receptor's source is a woman aged 50 to 60 in good health and CMV-seropositive. DNA for the CDR3: TGTGCCAGCAGTGAAGCTCCCCCGCGGGTTGACATTCAGTACTTC. It translates to CASSEAPPRVDIQYF. The complete variable domain, with remaining parts taken from reference TRBV2 and TRBJ2-4, reads EPEVTQTPSHQVTQMGQEVILRCVPISNHLYFYWYRQILGQKVEFLVSFYNNEISEKSEIFDDQFSVERPDGSNFTLKIRSTKLEDSAMYFCASSEAPPRVDIQYFGAGTRLSVL.